The present entry profiles one T cell receptor (beta chain) with its context. Antigen specificity is unknown. Ranging in age from about 6 to 90, the donors were healthy Caucasian individuals from Russia. The data were taken from a study of blood T cells in healthy people across ages. This CDR3 is 15 amino acids long. The V gene lost 0 bases and the J gene lost 5 bases, with 11 bases spanning the gap. Germline V CDR1 and CDR2: LGHDT, YNNKEL (reference sequence). The use of a sample-barcoded 5' primer and a J-beta primer mix characterized a second PCR of 7 to 11 cycles. Each CDR3 protein gets one entry after TCRdb re-called the 5' RACE reads with MiXCR. Here the sample spans 2 million or so distinct CDR3 sequences, about 49% being singletons. Findings and limits, study-wide: Among T cells, TCR beta diversity per million cells dropped roughly linearly as age rose.

This chain joins TRBV3-1 and TRBJ2-1; D may be TRBD1 or TRBD2 (6 bases each). The origin of this receptor is a woman in her 40s in good health. Sequencing was done on a sample of blood. The CDR3 DNA reads TGTGCCAGCAGCCAAGAGGTGGGGGGCCACAATGAGCAGTTCTTC. It codes for CASSQEVGGHNEQFF.